Below are 12 T cell receptor beta chains sequenced from a single sample in a study of identical twins. TCRdb recomputed calls from the 5' RACE reads with MiXCR, one row per CDR3 protein. The repertoire has 700,000 or so distinct CDR3 sequences, over 8.5% of them found once; the top ten carry more than 0.75%. Another study also made use of these data, one on yellow fever vaccine responses in identical twins.

Sequencing input: PBMCs. These receptors were collected from a woman in her late teens or twenties in good health.

The V and J genes are TRBV27 and TRBJ2-6; 7 nucleotides align to TRBD1. J was trimmed by 1 base and V by 7 bases; bases with no gene match: 7. Germline CDR1 reads MNHEY; CDR2 reads SMNVEV (reference sequence). The CDR3 extends over 16 amino acids. Here the CDR3 reads CASTLQGYSGANVLTF. CDR3 in DNA: TGTGCCAGCACATTACAGGGGTATTCTGGGGCCAACGTCCTGACTTTC.

The genes are TRBV6-1 and TRBJ2-5, with D possibly TRBD1 on 5 matching bases. With 6 bases removed from V and 0 bases from J, the gap between germline ends came to 11 bases. The CDR3 covers 14 residues. Germline V gene lookup returns CDR1 MNHNS and CDR2 SASEGT. The CDR3 bases are TGTGCCAGCAGCCCACAGGATTACCAAGAGACCCAGTACTTC. Protein product: CASSPQDYQETQYF.

This clonotype was found a few times. The gene calls are TRBV3-1 and TRBJ2-7; 11 bases fit TRBD2. V was pared by 4 bases and J by 6 bases, with 8 bases of the junction left unmatched. The CDR3 has 15 amino acids. The V gene's germline CDR1 is LGHDT and CDR2 YNNKEL (reference sequence). The CDR3 DNA reads TGTGCCAGCAGCCGGGGACTAGCGGCGGGGAGCGAGCAGTACTTC. The encoded protein is CASSRGLAAGSEQYF.

This clonotype was counted between two and nine times. This rearrangement joins TRBV7-9 to TRBJ2-5, with 8 bases matching TRBD1. V gave up 2 bases and J gave up 4 bases; unmatched junction bases: 12. Germline CDR1 and CDR2: SEHNR and FQNEAQ (reference sequence). The CDR3 totals 17 residues. CDR3 residues: CASSLFFGQGKRETQYF. The CDR3, as DNA: TGTGCCAGCAGCTTATTTTTTGGACAGGGAAAAAGAGAGACCCAGTACTTC.

The sample holds a few counts of this clonotype. The chain employs TRBV12-3 or TRBV12-4 and TRBJ2-2; D could derive from TRBD1 or TRBD2 (6 bases each). The CDR3 is 17 residues long. The V gene lost 3 bases and the J gene lost 3 bases, with 17 bases spanning the gap. Here the CDR3 DNA reads TGTGCCAGCAGTTTCGGCTTGGGCGGGACATACACCGGGGAGCTGTTTTTT. Protein product: CASSFGLGGTYTGELFF.

This clonotype was counted a few times. One end of the junction is discordant with germline, which a read error may explain. The chain recombines TRBV4-1 with TRBJ1-1, with a possible D match to TRBD1 (5 bases). The CDR3 length is 16 residues. The V gene's germline CDR1 is MGHRA and CDR2 YSYEKL. The DNA of the CDR3 is TGCGCCAGCAGCCAAGTAGGGCTGGCAGGGAGGGCTGAAGTTTTCTTT. This translates into CASSQVGLAGRAEVFF.

V and J are TRBV6-1 and TRBJ2-7; TRBD2 agrees at 8 bases. V was clipped by 6 bases and J by 4 bases; unmatched bases: 14. This CDR3 is built from 16 residues. Germline CDR1 is MNHNS and CDR2 is SASEGT. The CDR3 DNA sequence: TGTGCCAGCAGGGACAAGACTAGCGTTACGGGATACGAGCAGTACTTC. It codes for CASRDKTSVTGYEQYF.

The chain couples TRBV20-1 to TRBJ2-4; TRBD2 aligns across 7 bases. There are 15 residues in the CDR3. Germline V gene lookup returns CDR1 DFQATT and CDR2 SNEGSKA (reference sequence). After removal of 6 bases from V and 0 bases from J, the junction contained 8 bases not matched to a gene. The DNA for the CDR3 is TGCAGTGCCGTATCTCTAGCGGTAGCCAAAAACATTCAGTACTTC. It encodes CSAVSLAVAKNIQYF.

This clonotype was counted a few times. The J gene is TRBJ2-7, the V gene TRBV2; 9 bases fit TRBD1. Germline V gene lookup returns CDR1 SNHLY and CDR2 FYNNEI. This CDR3 comprises 15 residues. Trimming took 10 bases from V and 1 from J; bases not matched to a gene: 11. The CDR3, as DNA: TGTGCCACCAAAGCCGGGGACAGGGCTTCCTACGAGCAGTACTTC. Amino acids: CATKAGDRASYEQYF.

The gene calls are TRBV6-1 and TRBJ1-5; a possible D gene is TRBD1 (6 bases). This CDR3 comprises 15 residues. The ends were cut back, 5 bases at V and 0 bases at J, with 11 bases in the middle. Germline V gene data show CDR1 as MNHNS and CDR2 as SASEGT. The CDR3 spells CASSPQGNSNQPQHF. The DNA for the CDR3 is TGTGCCAGCAGTCCACAGGGAAATAGCAATCAGCCCCAGCATTTT.

This clonotype was seen only a few times. The junction departs from germline at one end; a sequencing error may be responsible. V usage is TRBV7-7 and J usage is TRBJ2-7, with D perhaps TRBD1 or TRBD2 (5 bases each). Germline CDR1 is SSHAT and CDR2 is FNYEAQ (reference sequence). This CDR3 spans 13 amino acids. CDR3 bases: TGTGCTAGCAGCGCCCGGGGCGGCAACGAGCAGTACTTC. It yields the protein CASSARGGNEQYF.

This clonotype was counted a few times. V and J are TRBV5-5 and TRBJ2-7; D gene ambiguous. The CDR3 covers 15 residues. The germline V and J ends were trimmed by 3 bases and 4 bases, with 17 bases remaining between them. CDR1 and CDR2 from the germline V gene are SGHKS and YYEKEE (reference sequence). This CDR3 is CASSSNPRVLYEQYF. For the CDR3, the DNA is TGTGCCAGCAGCTCGAACCCCCGTGTGCTTTACGAGCAGTACTTC.